Sequencing of this T cell receptor (beta chain) was carried out in a study of blood T cell repertoires in COVID-19. Whole-study context: Nucleic acid was either cDNA or gDNA, and it came from T cells, B-cell-depleted T cells, or PBMCs.

Trimming stripped 3 bases from V and 5 bases from J, with 13 bases between. The CDR3 length is 14 residues. Germline CDR1 is KGHSH and CDR2 is LQKENI. This clone was recorded only once. In the authors' methods: Researchers report that nucleated cell counts were estimated from reference gene primer amplification. The table came from immunoSEQ multiplex PCR; TCRdb's copy has only in-frame clones and leaves some out. That table is the source of V, J and clone size, and D and trimming were worked out from the DNA. The sample lists approximately 69,000 clones, 84% occurring once. What was sequenced was peripheral blood. This receptor was obtained from a man aged 45-65 years with COVID-19, enrolled during active disease. This chain connects TRBV18 to TRBJ1-1; weak D call: TRBD1 (5 bases). As DNA, the CDR3 is TGTGCCAGCTCACCGGCCGGGGGGAGGACTGAAGCTTTCTTT. As protein: CASSPAGGRTEAFF.